The 3 T cell receptor beta chains given below trace back to one sample, sequenced in a study of T cell repertoires in cytomegalovirus infection. For these TCRs, the target antigens are not known. TCRdb passed the reads through MiXCR, listing each CDR3 protein once. The data contain about 220,000 distinct CDR3 sequences, about 40% of them singletons. Sample: CD8+ T cells from cultured PBMCs, taken from culture after CMV antigen stimulation. The source is a human donor in good health (CMV status not recorded). Some clones in this sample may be carry-over from other donors' samples.

This clonotype was counted only a few times. The chain recombines TRBV28 with TRBJ1-1, with a tentative D call TRBD1 (5 bases). The CDR3 runs 16 residues. V lost 3 bases and J 1 base, leaving 15 bases between the germline ends. Germline V gene sequence: CDR1 MDHEN, CDR2 SYDVKM. The CDR3 DNA reads as TGTGCCAGCAGTTTTCCTCGCGGGGGTACGAACACTGAAGCTTTCTTT. Protein: CASSFPRGGTNTEAFF.

Many counts were recorded for this clonotype. V gene TRBV7-9 combines with J gene TRBJ2-7; 7 bases agree with TRBD1. The ends lost 4 bases at V and 1 base at J; junction bases unmatched: 13. The CDR3 runs 17 residues. Germline loops: CDR1 SEHNR, CDR2 FQNEAQ (reference sequence). The CDR3 protein is CASSSYRGSGPSYEQYF. The CDR3 nucleotides read TGTGCCAGCAGCTCCTACAGGGGATCAGGGCCTTCCTACGAGCAGTACTTC.

V and J are TRBV25-1 and TRBJ1-2; unclear D gene. The germline V gene has CDR1 MGHDK and CDR2 SYGVNS. The V end lost 6 bases, the J end lost 2 bases, and 10 bases lay between the germline ends. CDR3 length equals 13 residues. The CDR3 sequence: CASRSARNYGYTF. CDR3 DNA sequence: TGTGCCAGCAGGTCTGCCAGAAACTATGGCTACACCTTC.